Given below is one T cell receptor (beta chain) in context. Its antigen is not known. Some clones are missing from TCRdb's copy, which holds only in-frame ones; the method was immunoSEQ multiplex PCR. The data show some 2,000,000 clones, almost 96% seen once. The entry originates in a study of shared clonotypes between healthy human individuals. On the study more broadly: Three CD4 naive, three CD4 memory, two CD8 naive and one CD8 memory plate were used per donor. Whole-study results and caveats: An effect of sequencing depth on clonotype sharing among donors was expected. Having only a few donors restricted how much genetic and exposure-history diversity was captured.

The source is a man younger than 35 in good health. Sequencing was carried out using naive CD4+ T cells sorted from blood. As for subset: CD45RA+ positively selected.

The CDR3 sequence is CACGQPNTEAFF. DNA for the CDR3: TGTGCCTGCGGACAGCCCAACACTGAAGCTTTCTTT. The chain is built from TRBV30 and TRBJ1-1, with a weak D call TRBD1 (6 bases). The germline CDR1 and CDR2 sequences are GTSNPN and SVGIG (reference sequence). V dropped 6 bases and J dropped 2 bases, with 10 bases sitting between them. The CDR3 covers 12 residues.